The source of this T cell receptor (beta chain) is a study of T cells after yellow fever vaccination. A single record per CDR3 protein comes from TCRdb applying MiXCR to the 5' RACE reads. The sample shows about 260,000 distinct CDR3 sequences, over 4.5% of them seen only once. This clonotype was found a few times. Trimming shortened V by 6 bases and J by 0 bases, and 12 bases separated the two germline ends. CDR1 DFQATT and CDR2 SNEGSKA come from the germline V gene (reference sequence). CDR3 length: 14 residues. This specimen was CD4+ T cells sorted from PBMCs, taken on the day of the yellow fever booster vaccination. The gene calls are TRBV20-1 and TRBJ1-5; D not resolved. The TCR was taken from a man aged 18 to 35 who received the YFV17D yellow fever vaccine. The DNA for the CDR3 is TGCAGTGCCCAGACCGATTATAGCAATCAGCCCCAGCATTTT. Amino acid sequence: CSAQTDYSNQPQHF.